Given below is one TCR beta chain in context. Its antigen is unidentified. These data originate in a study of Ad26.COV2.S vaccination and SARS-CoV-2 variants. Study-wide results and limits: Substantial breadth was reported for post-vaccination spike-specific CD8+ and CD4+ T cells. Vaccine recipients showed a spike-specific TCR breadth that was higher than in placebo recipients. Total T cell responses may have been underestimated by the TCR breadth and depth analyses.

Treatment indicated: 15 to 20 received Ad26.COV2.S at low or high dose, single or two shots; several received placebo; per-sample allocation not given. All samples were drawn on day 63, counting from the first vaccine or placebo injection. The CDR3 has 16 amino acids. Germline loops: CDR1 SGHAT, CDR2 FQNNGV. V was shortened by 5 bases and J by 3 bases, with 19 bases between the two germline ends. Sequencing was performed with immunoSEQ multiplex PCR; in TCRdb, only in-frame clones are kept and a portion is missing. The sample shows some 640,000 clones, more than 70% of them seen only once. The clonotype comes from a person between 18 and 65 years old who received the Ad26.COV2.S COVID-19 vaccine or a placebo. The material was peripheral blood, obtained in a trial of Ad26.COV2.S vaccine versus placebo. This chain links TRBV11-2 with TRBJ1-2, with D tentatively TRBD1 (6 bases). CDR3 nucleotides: TGTGCCAGCAGCCTAATAACAGGACAGCAATACTATGGCTACACCTTC. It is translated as CASSLITGQQYYGYTF.